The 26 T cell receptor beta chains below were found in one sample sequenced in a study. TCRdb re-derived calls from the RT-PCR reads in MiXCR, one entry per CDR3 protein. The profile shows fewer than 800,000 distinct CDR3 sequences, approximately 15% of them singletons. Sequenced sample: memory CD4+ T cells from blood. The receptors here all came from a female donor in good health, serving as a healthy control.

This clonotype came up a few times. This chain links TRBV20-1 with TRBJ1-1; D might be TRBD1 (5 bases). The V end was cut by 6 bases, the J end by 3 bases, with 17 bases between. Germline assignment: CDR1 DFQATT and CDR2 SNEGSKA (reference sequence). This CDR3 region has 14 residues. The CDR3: CSARDKGWDTEAFF. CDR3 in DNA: TGCAGTGCCCGGGATAAGGGGTGGGACACTGAAGCTTTCTTT.

This CDR3 reads CAISGRGQGLSDTQYF. CDR3 DNA: TGTGCCATCAGTGGGAGAGGTCAGGGTTTGTCAGATACGCAGTATTTT. The chain couples TRBV10-3 to TRBJ2-3; possible D gene TRBD1, 5 bases. Trimming took 4 bases from V and 4 from J, leaving 18 bases between them. CDR3 length equals 16 residues. CDR1 and CDR2 from the germline V gene are ENHRY and SYGVKD.

CDR3 region: CASSYEQGGEKLFF. The CDR3 nucleotides read TGTGCCAGCAGTTACGAACAGGGGGGTGAAAAACTGTTTTTT. The gene calls are TRBV6-5 and TRBJ1-4, with TRBD1 matching over 8 bases. The CDR3 length is 14 residues. Unmatched junction bases numbered 3, after V lost 2 bases and J lost 7 bases. Per germline, CDR1 MNHEY and CDR2 SVGAGI.

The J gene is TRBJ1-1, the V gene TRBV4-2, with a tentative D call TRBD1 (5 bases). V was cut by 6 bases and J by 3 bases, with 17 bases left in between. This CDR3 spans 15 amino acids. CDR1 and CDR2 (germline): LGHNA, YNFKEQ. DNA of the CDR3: TGTGCCAGCAGTCACAAGGTCGGGGGGGACACTGAAGCTTTCTTT. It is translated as CASSHKVGGDTEAFF.

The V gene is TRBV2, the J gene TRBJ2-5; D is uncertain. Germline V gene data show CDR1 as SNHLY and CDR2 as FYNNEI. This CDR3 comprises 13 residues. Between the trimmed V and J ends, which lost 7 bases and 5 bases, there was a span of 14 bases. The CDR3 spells CASMSQPRETQYF. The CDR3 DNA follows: TGTGCCAGCATGAGCCAGCCCAGGGAGACCCAGTACTTC.

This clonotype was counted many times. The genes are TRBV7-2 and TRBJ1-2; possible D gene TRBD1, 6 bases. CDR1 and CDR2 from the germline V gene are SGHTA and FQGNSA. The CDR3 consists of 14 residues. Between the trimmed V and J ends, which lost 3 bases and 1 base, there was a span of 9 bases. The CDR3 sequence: CASSLDSLNYGYTF. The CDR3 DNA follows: TGTGCCAGCAGCTTGGACAGCCTTAACTATGGCTACACCTTC.

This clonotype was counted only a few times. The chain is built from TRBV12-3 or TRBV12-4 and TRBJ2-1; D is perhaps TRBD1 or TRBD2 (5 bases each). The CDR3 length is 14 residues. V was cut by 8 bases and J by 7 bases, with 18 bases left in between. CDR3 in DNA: TGTGCCAGCGCCATGGGGACGGCTTGGAATGAGCAGTTCTTC. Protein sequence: CASAMGTAWNEQFF.

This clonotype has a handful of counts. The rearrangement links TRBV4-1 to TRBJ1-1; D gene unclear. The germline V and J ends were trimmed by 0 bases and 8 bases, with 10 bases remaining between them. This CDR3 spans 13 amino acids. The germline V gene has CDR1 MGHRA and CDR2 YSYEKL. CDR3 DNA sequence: TGCGCCAGCAGCCAAGAGGGAAGGAGGGAAGCTTTCTTT. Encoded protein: CASSQEGRREAFF.

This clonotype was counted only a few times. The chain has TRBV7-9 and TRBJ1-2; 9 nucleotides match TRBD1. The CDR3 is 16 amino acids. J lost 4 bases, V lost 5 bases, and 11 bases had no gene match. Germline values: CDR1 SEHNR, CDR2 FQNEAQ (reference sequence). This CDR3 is CASSPQTGGIGYGYTF. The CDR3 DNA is TGTGCCAGCAGCCCTCAAACAGGGGGCATTGGCTATGGCTACACCTTC.

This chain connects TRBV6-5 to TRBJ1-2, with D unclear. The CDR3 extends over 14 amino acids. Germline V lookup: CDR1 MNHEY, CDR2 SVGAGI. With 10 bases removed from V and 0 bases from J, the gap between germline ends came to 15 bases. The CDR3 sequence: CAIKKAVTNYGYTF. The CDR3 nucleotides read TGTGCCATCAAAAAGGCAGTTACTAACTATGGCTACACCTTC.

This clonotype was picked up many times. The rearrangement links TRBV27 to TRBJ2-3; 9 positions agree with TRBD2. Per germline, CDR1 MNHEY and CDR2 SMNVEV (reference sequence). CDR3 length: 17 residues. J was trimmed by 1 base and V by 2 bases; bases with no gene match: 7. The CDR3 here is CASSLPKLAGRTDTQYF. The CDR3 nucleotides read TGTGCCAGCAGTTTACCTAAACTAGCGGGTCGCACAGATACGCAGTATTTT.

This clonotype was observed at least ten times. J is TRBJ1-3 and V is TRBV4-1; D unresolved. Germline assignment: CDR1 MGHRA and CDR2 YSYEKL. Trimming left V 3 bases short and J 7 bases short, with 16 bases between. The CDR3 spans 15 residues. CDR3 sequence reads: CASSQVLSIRNTIYF. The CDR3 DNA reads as TGCGCCAGCAGCCAGGTTTTGTCCATCCGGAACACCATATATTTT.

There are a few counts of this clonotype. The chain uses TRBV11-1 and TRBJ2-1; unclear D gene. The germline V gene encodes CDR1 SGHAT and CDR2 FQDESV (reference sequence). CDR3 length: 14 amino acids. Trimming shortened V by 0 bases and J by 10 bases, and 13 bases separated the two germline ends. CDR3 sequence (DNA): TGTGCCAGCAGCTTAGCGGGGAACTTTGGGGAGCAGTTCTTC. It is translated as CASSLAGNFGEQFF.

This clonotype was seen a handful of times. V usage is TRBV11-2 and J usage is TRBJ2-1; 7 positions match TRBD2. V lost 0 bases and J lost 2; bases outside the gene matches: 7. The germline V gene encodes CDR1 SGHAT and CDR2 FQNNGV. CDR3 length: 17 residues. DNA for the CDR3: TGTGCCAGCAGCTTAGACCTACTAGCGCTCGCCTACAATGAGCAGTTCTTC. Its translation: CASSLDLLALAYNEQFF.

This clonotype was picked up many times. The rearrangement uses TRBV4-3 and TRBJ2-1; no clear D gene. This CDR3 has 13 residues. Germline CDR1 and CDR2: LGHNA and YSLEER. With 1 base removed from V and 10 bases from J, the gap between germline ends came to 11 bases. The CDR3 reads CASSQVLGYEQFF. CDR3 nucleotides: TGCGCCAGCAGCCAAGTGTTAGGGTACGAGCAGTTCTTC.

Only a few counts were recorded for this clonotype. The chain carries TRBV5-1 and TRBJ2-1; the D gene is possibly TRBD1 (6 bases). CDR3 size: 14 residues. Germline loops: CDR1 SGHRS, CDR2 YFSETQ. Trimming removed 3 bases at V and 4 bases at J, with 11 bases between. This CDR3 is CASSWGPGYNEQFF. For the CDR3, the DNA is TGCGCCAGCAGCTGGGGGCCAGGGTACAATGAGCAGTTCTTC.

The CDR3 nucleotides read TGTGCCAGCAGCTTATCAATAGCGGGTCCCTTAACAGATACGCAGTATTTT. It codes for CASSLSIAGPLTDTQYF. The chain employs TRBV7-9 and TRBJ2-3, with 7 bases that match TRBD2. Germline assignment: CDR1 SEHNR and CDR2 FQNEAQ (reference sequence). The CDR3 has 17 amino acids. V lost 2 bases, J lost 3 bases, and 11 bases stayed unmatched.

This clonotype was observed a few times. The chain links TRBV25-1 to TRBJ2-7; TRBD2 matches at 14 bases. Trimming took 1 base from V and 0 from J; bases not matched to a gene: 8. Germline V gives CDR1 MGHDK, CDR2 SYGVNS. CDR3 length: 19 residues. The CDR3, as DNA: TGTGCCAGCAGTGAATCCCCGGGGACTAGCGGGAGACCCTCCTACGAGCAGTACTTC. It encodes CASSESPGTSGRPSYEQYF.

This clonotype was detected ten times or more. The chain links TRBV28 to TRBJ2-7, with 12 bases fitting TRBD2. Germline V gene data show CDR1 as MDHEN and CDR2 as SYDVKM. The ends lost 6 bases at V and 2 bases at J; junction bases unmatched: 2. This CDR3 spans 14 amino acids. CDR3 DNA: TGTGCCAGCAGCCGGACTAGCGGGACCTACGAGCAGTACTTC. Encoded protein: CASSRTSGTYEQYF.

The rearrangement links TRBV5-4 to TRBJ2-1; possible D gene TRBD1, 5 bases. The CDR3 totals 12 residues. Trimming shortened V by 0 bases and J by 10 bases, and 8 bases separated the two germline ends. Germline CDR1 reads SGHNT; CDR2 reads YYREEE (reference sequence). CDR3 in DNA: TGTGCCAGCAGCTTGGATGCAGGGGAGCAGTTCTTC. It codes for CASSLDAGEQFF.

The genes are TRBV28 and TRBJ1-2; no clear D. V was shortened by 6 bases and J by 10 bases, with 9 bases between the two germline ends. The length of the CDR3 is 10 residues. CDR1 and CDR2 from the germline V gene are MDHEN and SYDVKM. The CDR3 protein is CASSRLFYTF. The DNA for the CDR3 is TGTGCCAGCAGCCGCCTCTTCTACACCTTC.

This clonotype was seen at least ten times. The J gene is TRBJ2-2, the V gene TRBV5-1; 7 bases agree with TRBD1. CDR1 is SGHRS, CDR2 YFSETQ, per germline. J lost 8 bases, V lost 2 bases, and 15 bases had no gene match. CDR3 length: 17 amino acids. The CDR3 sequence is CASSFFPGTDVRGELFF. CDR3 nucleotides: TGCGCCAGCAGCTTCTTTCCCGGGACAGATGTGAGGGGGGAGCTGTTTTTT.

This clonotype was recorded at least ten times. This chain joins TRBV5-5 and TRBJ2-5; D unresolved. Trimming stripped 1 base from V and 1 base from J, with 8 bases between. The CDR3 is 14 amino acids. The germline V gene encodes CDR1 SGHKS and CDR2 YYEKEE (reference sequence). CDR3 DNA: TGTGCCAGCAGCTTGAGAGCTAGCCAAGAGACCCAGTACTTC. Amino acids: CASSLRASQETQYF.

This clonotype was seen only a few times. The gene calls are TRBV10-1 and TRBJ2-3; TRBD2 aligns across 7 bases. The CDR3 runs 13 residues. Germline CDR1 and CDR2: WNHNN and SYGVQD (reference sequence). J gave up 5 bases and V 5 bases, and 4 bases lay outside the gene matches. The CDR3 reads CASSNSGKDTQYF. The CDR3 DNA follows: TGCGCCAGCAGTAACAGCGGGAAAGATACGCAGTATTTT.

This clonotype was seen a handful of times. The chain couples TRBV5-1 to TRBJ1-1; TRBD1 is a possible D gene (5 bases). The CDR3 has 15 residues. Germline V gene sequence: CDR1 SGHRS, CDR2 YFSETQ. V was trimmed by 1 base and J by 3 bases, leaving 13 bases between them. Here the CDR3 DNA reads TGCGCCAGCAGCTTGAAGACCCCGGGGGACACTGAAGCTTTCTTT. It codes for CASSLKTPGDTEAFF. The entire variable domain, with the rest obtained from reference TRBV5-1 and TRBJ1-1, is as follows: KAGVTQTPRYLIKTRGQQVTLSCSPISGHRSVSWYQQTPGQGLQFLFEYFSETQRNKGNFPGRFSGRQFSNSRSEMNVSTLELGDSALYLCASSLKTPGDTEAFFGQGTRLTVV.

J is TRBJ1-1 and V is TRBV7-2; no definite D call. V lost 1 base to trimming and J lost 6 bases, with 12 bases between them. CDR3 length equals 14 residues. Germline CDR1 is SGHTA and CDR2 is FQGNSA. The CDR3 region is CASSLGQHVAEAFF. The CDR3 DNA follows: TGTGCCAGCAGCTTAGGTCAGCACGTGGCTGAAGCTTTCTTT.